Following are 9 T cell receptor beta chains from one sample sequenced in a study of T cells in Graves' hyperthyroidism and ophthalmopathy. Using RNA transcripts as the source, TCR beta CDR3 regions were amplified. First-round RT-PCR targeting the TCR CDR3 was performed with the HTBI primer set. TCRdb redid the calling of the multiplex PCR reads with MiXCR, one entry per CDR3 protein. The sample has a few hundred thousand distinct CDR3 sequences, roughly 15% seen once. Sequenced input: blood. Source of these receptors: a woman younger than 45 with Graves' ophthalmopathy.

This clonotype was seen a handful of times. This rearrangement joins TRBV18 to TRBJ1-4; 7 nucleotides line up with TRBD1. Unmatched junction bases numbered 10, after V lost 5 bases and J lost 4 bases. This CDR3 comprises 16 residues. The germline gives CDR1 KGHSH, CDR2 LQKENI. The CDR3 DNA reads as TGTGCCAGCTCAGCAAGAACAGGGGTGTTTAATGAAAAACTGTTTTTT. Protein: CASSARTGVFNEKLFF.

Worth noting for this clonotype: Since a much larger clone is just one base distant, this may be a read error. The chain has TRBV10-3 and TRBJ2-7, with 10 bases matching TRBD1. The CDR3 has 13 amino acids. Looked up from germline, CDR1 is ENHRY and CDR2 is SYGVKD. Losses at the gene ends were 6 bases for V and 1 base for J; bases not matched to a gene: 0. CDR3 sequence: CAIRGQGSYEQYF. Written as DNA, the CDR3 is TGTGCCATCAGGGGACAGGGGTCCTACGAGCAGTACTTC.

This clonotype came up many times. The chain joins TRBV18 to TRBJ2-7; 14 bases agree with TRBD2. From germline, CDR1 is KGHSH and CDR2 LQKENI. The V and J ends lost 5 bases and 3 bases, in that order; junction bases with no gene match: 15. This CDR3 region has 19 residues. CDR3 DNA: TGTGCCAGCTCATCGAAGACTAGCGGGGGGGCCTCCGCTTACTACGAGCAGTACTTC. Its translation: CASSSKTSGGASAYYEQYF.

This clonotype was observed at least ten times. This chain joins TRBV28 and TRBJ1-5; D unclear. This CDR3 contains 14 residues. V lost 5 bases and J lost 4, with 12 bases in between. Germline-derived CDR1 and CDR2 are MDHEN and SYDVKM. The CDR3 DNA follows: TGTGCCAGCAGTCCTGTTCATACAAATCAGCCCCAGCATTTT. It yields the protein CASSPVHTNQPQHF.

This clonotype has ten or more counts. Here the CDR3 DNA reads TGTGCCAGCACCGTGGATAACCAAGAGACCCAGTACTTC. Encoded protein: CASTVDNQETQYF. The J gene is TRBJ2-5, the V gene TRBV13, with D uncertain. Germline V gene sequence: CDR1 PRHDT, CDR2 FYEKMQ (reference sequence). Trimming shortened V by 7 bases and J by 0 bases, and 9 bases separated the two germline ends. The CDR3 sequence is 13 residues long.

This clonotype appeared once. The chain recombines TRBV12-3 or TRBV12-4 with TRBJ1-5, with D possibly matching TRBD1 (6 bases). Trimming pared 6 bases from V and 0 bases from J, leaving 12 bases between. The CDR3 is 15 amino acids. The CDR3 loop is CASRYGQISNQPQHF. The CDR3 bases are TGTGCCAGCAGGTACGGACAGATTAGCAATCAGCCCCAGCATTTT.

This clonotype was seen many times. The chain employs TRBV12-3 or TRBV12-4 and TRBJ2-4; D is unclear. CDR3 length: 14 residues. V lost 1 base and J lost 5, with 9 bases in between. CDR3 region: CASSLGGAENIQYF. CDR3 DNA: TGTGCCAGCAGTTTAGGGGGTGCAGAAAACATTCAGTACTTC.

This clonotype was detected many times. This chain connects TRBV15 to TRBJ2-1; 10 bases are shared with TRBD2. Looked up from germline, CDR1 is LNHNV and CDR2 is YYDKDF (reference sequence). The trim removed 2 bases at V and 9 bases at J, leaving 13 bases unmatched. The CDR3 runs 17 residues. CDR3 sequence reads: CATSRSASGGGRGEQFF. CDR3 nucleotides: TGTGCCACCAGCAGATCAGCGAGCGGGGGGGGGCGAGGTGAGCAGTTCTTC.

This clonotype was recorded at least ten times. The chain uses TRBV11-2 and TRBJ2-7, with TRBD1 identical over 8 bases. This CDR3 region has 16 residues. J lost 6 bases, V lost 5 bases, and 15 bases had no gene match. Germline loops: CDR1 SGHAT, CDR2 FQNNGV. CDR3 protein: CASSQTGQGLWREQYF. CDR3 sequence (DNA): TGTGCCAGCAGCCAAACAGGACAGGGATTATGGCGCGAGCAGTACTTC.